This TCR beta chain is from a study of blood T cell repertoires in COVID-19. Study as a whole: T cells, B-cell-depleted T cells, or PBMCs provided the cDNA or gDNA that served as material.

V lost 3 bases, J lost 0 bases, and 12 bases lay in between. The CDR3 contains 15 residues. CDR1 and CDR2 from the germline V gene are GTSNPN and SVGIG (reference sequence). As processed by the authors: Cell counts per sample came from amplifying reference gene primers. Some clones are missing from TCRdb's copy, which holds only in-frame ones; the method was immunoSEQ multiplex PCR. V and J calls and clone size come straight from that table; D and trimming were deduced from the DNA. The sample lists fewer than 250,000 clones, around four fifths occurring once. What was sequenced was peripheral blood. The V call is TRBV30, the J call TRBJ1-3, with D unclear. This receptor was taken from a human donor in a cohort sampled during active COVID-19. The CDR3 nucleotides read TGTGCCTGGAGGAGAAGAATTCTCTCTGGAAACACCATATATTTT. Its translation: CAWRRRILSGNTIYF.